The 22 T cell receptor beta chains reported below all come from one sample, sequenced in a study of blood T cell repertoires in COVID-19. TCRdb's table, derived via immunoSEQ multiplex PCR, lists solely in-frame clones and lacks some. There are around 500,000 clones in the sample; less than 90% occur only once, and under 9.5% lies in the top ten. Source material: PBMCs or T cells enriched from blood (not recorded which). All receptors derive from a woman aged 55-69 years who had recovered from COVID-19.

The chain couples TRBV18 to TRBJ1-4; D unclear. Trimming left V 4 bases short and J 3 bases short, with 12 bases between. The CDR3 loop spans 15 amino acids. Germline-derived CDR1 and CDR2 are KGHSH and LQKENI. In nucleotides, the CDR3 is TGTGCCAGCTCACTTTCGGTAGCGGCTAATGAAAAACTGTTTTTT. Translating it yields CASSLSVAANEKLFF.

This clone was picked up a small number of times. This sequence joins TRBV7-8 and TRBJ1-2; 9 nucleotides align to TRBD1. CDR3 length equals 14 residues. Germline loops: CDR1 SGHVS, CDR2 FQNEAQ. After removal of 8 bases from V and 1 base from J, the junction contained 5 bases not matched to a gene. CDR3 region: CASGDRGNNYGYTF. DNA of the CDR3: TGTGCCAGCGGAGACAGGGGGAATAACTATGGCTACACCTTC.

As DNA, the CDR3 is TGTGCCAGCAGCTTGATCCAGGCTAGCACAGATACGCAGTATTTT. Protein product: CASSLIQASTDTQYF. The chain links TRBV5-5 to TRBJ2-3; D call uncertain. The ends were cut back, 1 base at V and 0 bases at J, with 9 bases in the middle. The germline V gene has CDR1 SGHKS and CDR2 YYEKEE (reference sequence). This CDR3 is built from 15 residues.

This chain connects TRBV11-2 to TRBJ2-7; D tentatively fits TRBD1 or TRBD2 (6 bases each). The germline V and J ends were trimmed by 5 bases and 3 bases, with 20 bases remaining between them. The CDR3 runs 16 residues. Germline V CDR1 and CDR2: SGHAT, FQNNGV. CDR3 sequence reads: CASSLGGQGGLYEQYF. The DNA of the CDR3 is TGTGCCAGCAGCCTAGGGGGGCAGGGCGGGCTCTACGAGCAGTACTTC.

The rearrangement uses TRBV3-1 (or the pseudogene TRBV3-2) and TRBJ2-5, with TRBD2 matching over 12 bases. The J segment lost 4 bases and the V segment lost 1 base, leaving 7 bases of the junction unmatched. The CDR3 runs 17 residues. Looked up from germline, CDR1 is LGHDT and CDR2 is YNNKEL (reference sequence). The CDR3 loop is CASSQVLAGGWRETQYF. Written as DNA, the CDR3 is TGTGCCAGCAGCCAAGTACTAGCGGGGGGATGGCGAGAGACCCAGTACTTC.

Comment on this clone: Other DNA sequences in the same sample also yield this CDR3. The chain recombines TRBV5-4 with TRBJ1-1; the D is unclear. V was pared by 4 bases and J by 2 bases, with 9 bases between. Germline values: CDR1 SGHNT, CDR2 YYREEE (reference sequence). CDR3 length equals 13 residues. CDR3 sequence (DNA): TGTGCCAGCAGCCCCAGGCAAAACACTGAAGCTTTCTTT. Its protein product is CASSPRQNTEAFF.

V and J are TRBV6-2 or TRBV6-3 and TRBJ1-2; 7 nucleotides align to TRBD1. The CDR3 sequence is 14 residues long. V shed 5 bases and J 4 bases; nucleotides not matched to a gene: 7. Germline CDR1 reads MNHEY; CDR2 reads SVGEGT. The CDR3 region is CASSQTGSSYGYTF. As DNA, the CDR3 is TGTGCCAGCAGTCAGACAGGGAGTAGCTATGGCTACACCTTC.

This clone was seen just once. The J gene is TRBJ1-2, the V gene TRBV6-5, with D perhaps matching TRBD1 (5 bases). Per the germline V gene, CDR1 is MNHEY and CDR2 is SVGAGI. The CDR3 has 13 residues. Trimming removed 6 bases at V and 2 bases at J, with 10 bases between. The CDR3 reads CASSGRGNYGYTF. The CDR3 DNA reads TGTGCCAGCAGCGGCCGGGGGAACTATGGCTACACCTTC.

The chain combines TRBV10-3 with TRBJ1-5; D unclear. CDR1 ENHRY and CDR2 SYGVKD come from the germline V gene. The CDR3 covers 14 residues. Trimming cost V 4 bases and J 4 bases, with 11 bases left between them. The CDR3 coding sequence is TGTGCCATCAGTGTTTTGATGAGTAATCAGCCCCAGCATTTT. Its protein is CAISVLMSNQPQHF.

In regard to this clone: In the same sample, other DNA sequences code for this CDR3. The chain has TRBV3-1 (or the pseudogene TRBV3-2) and TRBJ2-1; TRBD2 aligns across 10 bases. The ends lost 1 base at V and 5 bases at J; junction bases unmatched: 2. Germline assignment: CDR1 LGHDT and CDR2 YNNKEL (reference sequence). The CDR3 has 15 amino acids. CDR3 coding DNA: TGTGCCAGCAGCCAAGGGCTAGCGGGGGACAATGAGCAGTTCTTC. This translates into CASSQGLAGDNEQFF.

V usage is TRBV9 and J usage is TRBJ1-3, with D tentatively TRBD1 (5 bases). Germline CDR1 reads SGDLS; CDR2 reads YYNGEE. The CDR3 covers 15 residues. With 3 bases removed from V and 0 bases from J, the gap between germline ends came to 10 bases. CDR3 sequence reads: CASSEGQPSGNTIYF. The CDR3 DNA follows: TGTGCCAGCAGCGAAGGACAACCCTCTGGAAACACCATATATTTT.

The rearrangement uses TRBV19 and TRBJ1-1; D is uncertain. With 3 bases removed from V and 3 bases from J, the gap between germline ends came to 11 bases. Germline loops: CDR1 LNHDA, CDR2 SQIVND (reference sequence). This CDR3 has 14 amino acids. Written as DNA, the CDR3 is TGTGCCAGTAGTATGTCGGTTTCTCACACTGAAGCTTTCTTT. It translates to CASSMSVSHTEAFF.

The chain is built from TRBV6-1 and TRBJ2-1; a possible D gene is TRBD2 (5 bases). The CDR3 totals 16 residues. Germline V lookup: CDR1 MNHNS, CDR2 SASEGT. Trimming took 0 bases from V and 5 from J, leaving 14 bases between them. DNA for the CDR3: TGTGCCAGCAGTGAAGCGGCCCCGATGAGGGACAATGAGCAGTTCTTC. It encodes CASSEAAPMRDNEQFF.

This CDR3 reads CAISSGNTIYF. The CDR3 nucleotides are TGTGCCATCAGTTCAGGAAACACCATATATTTT. The V call is TRBV10-3, the J call TRBJ1-3, with unresolved D. The CDR3 sequence is 11 residues long. Trimming removed 5 bases from V and 4 bases from J, with 3 bases in between. CDR1 and CDR2 (germline): ENHRY, SYGVKD.

The J gene is TRBJ2-1, the V gene TRBV9, with 10 bases matching TRBD2. Per germline, CDR1 SGDLS and CDR2 YYNGEE. Germline trimming cut 4 bases from V and 5 bases from J; bases unmatched to any gene: 6. The CDR3 contains 15 residues. The DNA for the CDR3 is TGTGCCAGCAGCCCAGGACTAGCGGCTCACAATGAGCAGTTCTTC. Residues: CASSPGLAAHNEQFF.

This clone showed up just a few times. The sample has other DNA sequences that encode this CDR3 too. The gene calls are TRBV6-5 and TRBJ1-4; the match to TRBD1 covers 9 bases. Per the germline V gene, CDR1 is MNHEY and CDR2 is SVGAGI. V shed 8 bases, J shed 8 bases, and the junction held 6 bases outside the gene matches. The CDR3 has 13 residues. CDR3 DNA: TGTGCCAGCCGGGACAGGGCAAACGAAAAACTGTTTTTT. Its translation is CASRDRANEKLFF.

J is TRBJ1-1 and V is TRBV11-2, with D tentatively TRBD1 (5 bases). The germline CDR1 and CDR2 sequences are SGHAT and FQNNGV. The CDR3 runs to 14 residues. The ends were cut back, 1 base at V and 4 bases at J, with 10 bases in the middle. CDR3 residues: CASSLGGALTEAFF. The CDR3 DNA reads TGTGCCAGCAGCTTAGGTGGGGCTCTCACTGAAGCTTTCTTT. The full variable domain, its missing parts supplied by reference TRBV11-2 and TRBJ1-1, is EAGVAQSPRYKIIEKRQSVAFWCNPISGHATLYWYQQILGQGPKLLIQFQNNGVVDDSQLPKDRFSAERLKGVDSTLKIQPAKLEDSAVYLCASSLGGALTEAFFGQGTRLTVV.

V usage is TRBV10-1 and J usage is TRBJ2-4; D gene uncertain. CDR1 is WNHNN, CDR2 SYGVQD, per germline (reference sequence). This CDR3 region has 12 residues. V lost 7 bases and J lost 9, with 13 bases in between. CDR3 nucleotides: TGCGCCAGCACCGACTCCCTAGGCATTCAGTACTTC. Translation gives CASTDSLGIQYF.

The rearrangement uses TRBV7-2 and TRBJ2-1; D possibly corresponds to TRBD2 (5 bases). This CDR3 region has 13 residues. Germline V gene data show CDR1 as SGHTA and CDR2 as FQGNSA. Deletions cut 6 bases from V and 2 bases from J, with 8 bases between. The CDR3 DNA sequence: TGTGCCAGCAGAAGGGAGCCCTACAATGAGCAGTTCTTC. Residues: CASRREPYNEQFF. The full variable domain, completed using reference TRBV7-2 and TRBJ2-1, is GAGVSQSPSNKVTEKGKDVELRCDPISGHTALYWYRQSLGQGLEFLIYFQGNSAPDKSGLPSDRFSAERTGGSVSTLTIQRTQQEDSAVYLCASRREPYNEQFFGPGTRLTVL.

The chain is built from TRBV25-1 and TRBJ2-1; 11 bases agree with TRBD1. Germline CDR1 is MGHDK and CDR2 is SYGVNS. This CDR3 region has 14 residues. The trim removed 6 bases at V and 8 bases at J, leaving 6 bases unmatched. This chain's CDR3 is CASSRDRGADEQFF. The CDR3 DNA sequence: TGTGCCAGCAGCCGGGACAGGGGGGCCGATGAGCAGTTCTTC.

This chain uses TRBV7-2 with TRBJ2-5; tentative D call: TRBD2 (6 bases). V was pared by 6 bases and J by 7 bases, with 15 bases between. Germline-derived CDR1 and CDR2 are SGHTA and FQGNSA. This CDR3 spans 13 amino acids. CDR3 residues: CASSGYGGSTQYF. For the CDR3, the DNA is TGTGCCAGCAGTGGCTACGGGGGTTCGACCCAGTACTTC.

The rearrangement joins TRBV6-1 to TRBJ1-1, with D possibly TRBD1 on 5 matching bases. Germline V gives CDR1 MNHNS, CDR2 SASEGT. CDR3 size: 14 residues. Trimming pared 2 bases from V and 1 base from J, leaving 8 bases between. In DNA, the CDR3 is TGTGCCAGCAGTGAACAGGGAACGAACACTGAAGCTTTCTTT. This translates into CASSEQGTNTEAFF.